The clone carrying this T cell receptor (beta chain) showed up just a few times. The sample originates from a study of blood T cell repertoires in COVID-19. Study at large: Specimens from acute and convalescent COVID-19 originated in the United States, Italy and Spain. The cDNA or gDNA used as material had been derived from T cells, B-cell-depleted T cells, or PBMCs.

The ends were cut back, 3 bases at V and 7 bases at J, with 7 bases in the middle. Germline lookup yields CDR1 MNHEY and CDR2 SMNVEV (reference sequence). This CDR3 contains 13 residues. Using immunoSEQ multiplex PCR, the repertoire was profiled, and TCRdb retains in-frame clones only, with some absent. The sample includes approximately 250,000 clones, approximately 84% of them seen just once. The receptor comes from a man aged 50 to 60 with acute or convalescent COVID-19. Sequences were obtained from peripheral blood. The J gene is TRBJ1-6, the V gene TRBV27, with a weak D call TRBD1 (5 bases). CDR3 amino acids: CASSFRANSPLHF. The CDR3 DNA reads TGTGCCAGCAGTTTCAGGGCGAATTCACCCCTCCACTTT.